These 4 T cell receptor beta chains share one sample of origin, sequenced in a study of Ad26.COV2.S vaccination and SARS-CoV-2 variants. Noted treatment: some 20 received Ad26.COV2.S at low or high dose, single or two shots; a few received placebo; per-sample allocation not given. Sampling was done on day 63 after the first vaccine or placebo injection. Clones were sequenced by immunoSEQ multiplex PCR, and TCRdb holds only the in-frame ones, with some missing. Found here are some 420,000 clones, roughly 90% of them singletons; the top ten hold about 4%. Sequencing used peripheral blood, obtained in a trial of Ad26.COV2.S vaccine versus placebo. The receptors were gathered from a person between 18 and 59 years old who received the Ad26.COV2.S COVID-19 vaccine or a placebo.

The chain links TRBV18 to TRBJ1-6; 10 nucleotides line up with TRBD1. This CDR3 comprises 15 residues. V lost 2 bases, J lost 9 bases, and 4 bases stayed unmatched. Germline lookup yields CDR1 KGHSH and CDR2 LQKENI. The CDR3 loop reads CASSPEGQGSSPLHF. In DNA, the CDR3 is TGTGCCAGCTCACCAGAGGGACAGGGGAGTTCACCCCTCCACTTT.

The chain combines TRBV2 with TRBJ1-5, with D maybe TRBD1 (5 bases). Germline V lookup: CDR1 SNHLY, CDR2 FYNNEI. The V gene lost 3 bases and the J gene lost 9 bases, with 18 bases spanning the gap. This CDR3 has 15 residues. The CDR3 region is CASSEEAGDPPPQHF. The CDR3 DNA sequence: TGTGCCAGCAGTGAGGAGGCCGGGGACCCCCCGCCCCAGCATTTT.

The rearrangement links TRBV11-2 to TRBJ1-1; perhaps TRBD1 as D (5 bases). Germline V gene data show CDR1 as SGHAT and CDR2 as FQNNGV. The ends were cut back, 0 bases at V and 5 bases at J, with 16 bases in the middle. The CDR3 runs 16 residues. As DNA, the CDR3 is TGTGCCAGCAGCTTAGATTTCGGCCAGGGCGGGACTGAAGCTTTCTTT. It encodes CASSLDFGQGGTEAFF.

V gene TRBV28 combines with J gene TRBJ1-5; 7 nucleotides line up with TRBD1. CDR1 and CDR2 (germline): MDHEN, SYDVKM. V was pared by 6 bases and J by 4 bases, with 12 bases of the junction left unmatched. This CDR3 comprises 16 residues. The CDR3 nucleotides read TGTGCCAGCAGCTTGACGCCGGGACAGACAAATCAGCCCCAGCATTTT. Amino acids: CASSLTPGQTNQPQHF.